These 8 T cell receptor beta chains share one sample of origin, sequenced in a study of T cell responses to AZD1222 COVID-19 vaccine. This table comes from immunoSEQ multiplex PCR, and its TCRdb copy is limited to in-frame clones, with some not included. The table has 60,000 to 65,000 clones, less than 90% seen once; the top ten hold around 6.6%. The starting material was peripheral blood, obtained on day 0 of AZD1222 vaccination. These receptors all come from an adult in good health.

This chain links TRBV7-8 with TRBJ1-1, with D uncertain. Trimming stripped 3 bases from V and 6 bases from J, with 11 bases between. CDR3 length equals 13 residues. The V gene's germline CDR1 is SGHVS and CDR2 FQNEAQ. CDR3 sequence reads: CASSLGNYPEAFF. Here the CDR3 DNA reads TGTGCCAGCAGCTTGGGCAACTATCCTGAAGCTTTCTTT.

CDR3 sequence (DNA): TGTGCCACCAGCAGAGGTGTCAGGGGGAGCCGTGGAACTGAAGCTTTCTTT. It encodes CATSRGVRGSRGTEAFF. The chain carries TRBV15 and TRBJ1-1; 7 nucleotides align to TRBD1. The CDR3 runs 17 residues. The J segment lost 5 bases and the V segment lost 1 base, leaving 13 bases of the junction unmatched. The germline V gene encodes CDR1 LNHNV and CDR2 YYDKDF (reference sequence).

The CDR3 DNA reads TGTGCCAGCAGCTTGTCGAGGGGCCTCGGGCAGTACTTC. This codes for CASSLSRGLGQYF. This rearrangement joins TRBV7-8 to TRBJ2-7, with D perhaps assigned TRBD1 or TRBD2 (5 bases each). This CDR3 has 13 residues. The germline V and J ends were trimmed by 3 bases and 9 bases, with 15 bases remaining between them. The germline V gene encodes CDR1 SGHVS and CDR2 FQNEAQ.

The V and J genes are TRBV4-1 and TRBJ1-1, with no clear D. There are 13 residues in the CDR3. The germline V and J ends were trimmed by 2 bases and 10 bases, with 14 bases remaining between them. From germline, CDR1 is MGHRA and CDR2 YSYEKL. CDR3 in amino acids: CASSQTFKDGAFF. The CDR3, as DNA: TGCGCCAGCAGCCAAACTTTCAAGGACGGAGCTTTCTTT.

This clone was picked up a small number of times. V gene TRBV7-6 combines with J gene TRBJ2-5; no firm D call. CDR1 and CDR2 (germline): SGHVS, FNYEAQ. This CDR3 is 11 amino acids long. With 5 bases removed from V and 4 bases from J, the gap between germline ends came to 5 bases. DNA for the CDR3: TGTGCCAGCAGCATCGGAGAGACCCAGTACTTC. Translated: CASSIGETQYF.

This clone was observed a single time. The rearrangement uses TRBV29-1 and TRBJ1-1; tentative D call: TRBD1 (6 bases). V was shortened by 2 bases and J by 1 base, with 11 bases between the two germline ends. Germline V gene sequence: CDR1 SQVTM, CDR2 ANQGSEA. The CDR3 sequence is 14 residues long. The CDR3 sequence is CSVELWTANTEAFF. CDR3 nucleotides: TGCAGCGTTGAACTGTGGACAGCGAACACTGAAGCTTTCTTT.

The V gene is TRBV25-1, the J gene TRBJ2-7; D might be TRBD1 or TRBD2, each matching 5 bases. Germline-derived CDR1 and CDR2 are MGHDK and SYGVNS. Between the trimmed V and J ends, which lost 1 base and 2 bases, there was a span of 21 bases. The CDR3 is made up of 18 amino acids. CDR3 region: CASSESAGTGPSPYEQYF. CDR3 bases: TGTGCCAGCAGTGAATCGGCCGGGACGGGGCCGTCCCCCTACGAGCAGTACTTC.

The chain recombines TRBV7-6 with TRBJ1-3; no clear D. The ends were cut back, 1 base at V and 0 bases at J, with 13 bases in the middle. Germline CDR1 reads SGHVS; CDR2 reads FNYEAQ. This CDR3 spans 17 amino acids. The CDR3 is CASSLGPQHTSGNTIYF. CDR3 in DNA: TGTGCCAGCAGCTTAGGACCACAACATACCTCTGGAAACACCATATATTTT.